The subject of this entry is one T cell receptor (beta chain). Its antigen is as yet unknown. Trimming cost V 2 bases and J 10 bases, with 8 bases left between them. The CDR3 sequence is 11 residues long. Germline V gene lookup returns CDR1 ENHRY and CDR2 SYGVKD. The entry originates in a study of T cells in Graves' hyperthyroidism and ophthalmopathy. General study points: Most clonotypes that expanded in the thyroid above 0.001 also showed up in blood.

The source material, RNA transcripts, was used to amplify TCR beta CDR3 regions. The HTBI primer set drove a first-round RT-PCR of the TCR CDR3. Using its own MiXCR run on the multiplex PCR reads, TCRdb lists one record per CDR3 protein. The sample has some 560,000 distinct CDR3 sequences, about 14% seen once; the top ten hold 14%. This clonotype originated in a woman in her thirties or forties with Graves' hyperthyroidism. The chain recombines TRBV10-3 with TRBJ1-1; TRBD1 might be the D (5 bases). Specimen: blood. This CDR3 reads CAISEGARAFF. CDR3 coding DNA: TGTGCCATCAGTGAGGGGGCGCGAGCTTTCTTT.